Listed below are T cell receptor beta chains from one sample, sequenced in a study of human T cells and chemical hapten exposure. Each CDR3 protein is one row after TCRdb ran MiXCR on the RACE reads. There are 95,000 to 150,000 distinct CDR3 sequences in the sample; around 11% occur only once, and roughly 2.3% lies in the top ten. Sequencing was performed on whole blood, taken in connection with sensitization to the hapten diphenylcyclopropenone (DPC). The source of these receptors is a woman aged 50 to 60 with alopecia areata. Some clones in this sample may be carry-over from other donors' samples. Each CDR3 is given with its conserved first and last residue. A D gene is named only where the DNA matches it firmly. Part of the rows lack a size; the others show once, few, many or a class for expanded clones.

>NA|many|TRBJ2-7|TRBV12-3/TRBV12-4
TGTGCCAGCAGTTCCTCAGTTACCTACGAGCAGTACTTC
CASSSSVTYEQYF
>NA|many|TRBJ2-3|TRBV15
TGTGCCACCAGCAGAGATGCGCCCCGGTATTTT
CATSRDAPRYF
>NA|few|TRBJ2-1|TRBV3-1
TGTGCCAGCAGCCAAGATCTGGCGCGGGCCTCCTACAATGAGCAGTTCTTC
CASSQDLARASYNEQFF
>NA|many|TRBJ2-7|TRBV6-2/TRBV6-3
TGTGCCAGCAACATGTGGAGGGACGAGCAGTACTTC
CASNMWRDEQYF
>NA|NA|TRBJ1-2|TRBV5-5
TGTGCCAGCTCCGAGGAGGGAGTCTATGGCTACACCTTC
CASSEEGVYGYTF
>NA|few|TRBJ1-5|TRBV27
TGTGCCAGCAGCCCCCCCGGCGATCAGCCCCAGCATTTT
CASSPPGDQPQHF
>TRBD2|NA|TRBJ2-3|TRBV7-2
TGTGCCAGCAGTGATTACCCCCTAGCGGGGGGGCCCTCAGATACGCAGTATTTT
CASSDYPLAGGPSDTQYF
>NA|NA|TRBJ1-2|TRBV18
TGTGCCAGCCTGGCAGGCCCTAACTATGGCTACACCTTC
CASLAGPNYGYTF
>NA|few|TRBJ1-2|TRBV12-3/TRBV12-4
TGTGCCAGCAGGCCACCAGGCGGGCCCCGCGATGGCTACACCTTC
CASRPPGGPRDGYTF
>TRBD1|many|TRBJ2-7|TRBV7-2
TGTGCCAGCAGCTCCTCGGGACAGCACCCCTCCTACGAGCAGTACTTC
CASSSSGQHPSYEQYF
>NA|few|TRBJ2-3|TRBV7-2
TGTGCCAGCAGGGAAGGAGGCCCGAGCACAGATACGCAGTATTTT
CASREGGPSTDTQYF
>NA|many|TRBJ2-1|TRBV4-2
TGTGCCAGCAGCCAGAATGGGCGGGGCGATGAGCAGTTCTTC
CASSQNGRGDEQFF
>TRBD2|few|TRBJ2-1|TRBV29-1
TGCAGCGGGGGAGGGAATGAGCAGTTCTTC
CSGGGNEQFF
>TRBD1|NA|TRBJ1-1|TRBV18
TGTGCCAGCTCGTGGGGACAGGGGGGGATGAACACTGAAGCTTTCTTT
CASSWGQGGMNTEAFF
>TRBD2|NA|TRBJ2-7|TRBV5-6
TGTGCCAGCAGCTCGCGGGGGTTGGCCTACGAGCAGTACTTC
CASSSRGLAYEQYF